Listed here is a single T cell receptor (beta chain). The data derive from a study of CD8 T cells in Susac syndrome. This CDR3 region has 16 residues. J was trimmed by 6 bases and V by 5 bases; bases with no gene match: 13. The germline V gene has CDR1 MDHEN and CDR2 SYDVKM. The RNA input was roughly 0.45 to 1 ug, and it was reverse transcribed with random hexamers. Coverage of TCR beta CDR3 amplification by immunoSEQ multiplex PCR extended to 54 Vbeta and 13 Jbeta. TCRdb re-called the immunoSEQ multiplex PCR reads through MiXCR, storing one row per CDR3 protein. Of around 140,000 distinct CDR3 sequences in the sample, 85% to 95% were seen once.

This chain links TRBV28 with TRBJ2-1; 7 nucleotides align to TRBD1. The TCR originated in a human donor with Susac syndrome. Input material: CD4+ T cells from PBMCs. The CDR3 DNA follows: TGTGCCAGCAGTCCCCCGACAGGGATTGCCTTCAATGAGCAGTTCTTC. Protein sequence: CASSPPTGIAFNEQFF.